This TCR beta chain was found in a study of blood T cell repertoires in COVID-19. Study-level information: Researchers got acute and convalescent COVID-19 samples from the United States, Italy and Spain. T cells, B-cell-depleted T cells, or PBMCs provided the cDNA or gDNA that served as material.

The germline CDR1 and CDR2 sequences are SNHLY and FYNNEI. The CDR3 contains 14 residues. Trimming took 10 bases from V and 1 from J, leaving 13 bases between them. Original processing notes: Using reference gene primer amplification, nucleated cell counts were estimated. Sequenced by immunoSEQ multiplex PCR; TCRdb stores in-frame clones only, minus some. Clonal size and the V and J genes are those of that table, whereas D and trimming came from the DNA. Here the sample spans 120,000 or so clones, 60% to 85% being singletons. The sample was peripheral blood. The chain recombines TRBV2 with TRBJ2-2; possibly TRBD1 for D (6 bases). This receptor was taken from a human donor with acute or convalescent COVID-19. The donor label of this sample is uncertain. The DNA for the CDR3 is TGTGCCATCGACCAGGGGAGGAACACCGGGGAGCTGTTTTTT. It specifies CAIDQGRNTGELFF.